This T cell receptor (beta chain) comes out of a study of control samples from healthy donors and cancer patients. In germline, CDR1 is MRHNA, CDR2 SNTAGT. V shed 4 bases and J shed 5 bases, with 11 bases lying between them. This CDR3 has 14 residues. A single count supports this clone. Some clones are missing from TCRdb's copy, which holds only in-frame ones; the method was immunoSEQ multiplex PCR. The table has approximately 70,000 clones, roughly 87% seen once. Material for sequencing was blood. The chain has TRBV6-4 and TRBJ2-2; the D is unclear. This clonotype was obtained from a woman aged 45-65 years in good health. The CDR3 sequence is CASSAELGTGELFF. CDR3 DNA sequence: TGTGCCAGCAGTGCAGAATTGGGGACCGGGGAGCTGTTTTTT.